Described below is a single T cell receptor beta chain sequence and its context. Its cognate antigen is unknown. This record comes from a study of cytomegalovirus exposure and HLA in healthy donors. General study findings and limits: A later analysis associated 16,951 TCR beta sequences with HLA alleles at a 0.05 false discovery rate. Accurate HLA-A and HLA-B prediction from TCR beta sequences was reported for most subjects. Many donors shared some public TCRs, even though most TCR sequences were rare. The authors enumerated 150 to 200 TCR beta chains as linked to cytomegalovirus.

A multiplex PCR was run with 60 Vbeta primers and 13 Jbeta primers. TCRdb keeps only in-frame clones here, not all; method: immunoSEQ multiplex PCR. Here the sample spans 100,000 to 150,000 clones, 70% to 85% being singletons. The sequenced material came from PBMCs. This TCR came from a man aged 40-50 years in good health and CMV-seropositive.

CDR3 DNA sequence: TGCAGTGCCCCCGGGGACTTAGCTTTCTTT. Translated: CSAPGDLAFF. The chain couples TRBV20-1 to TRBJ1-1; D perhaps matches TRBD1 (5 bases). Trimming shortened V by 6 bases and J by 10 bases, and 12 bases separated the two germline ends. This CDR3 is 10 amino acids long. Germline V gene data show CDR1 as DFQATT and CDR2 as SNEGSKA (reference sequence).